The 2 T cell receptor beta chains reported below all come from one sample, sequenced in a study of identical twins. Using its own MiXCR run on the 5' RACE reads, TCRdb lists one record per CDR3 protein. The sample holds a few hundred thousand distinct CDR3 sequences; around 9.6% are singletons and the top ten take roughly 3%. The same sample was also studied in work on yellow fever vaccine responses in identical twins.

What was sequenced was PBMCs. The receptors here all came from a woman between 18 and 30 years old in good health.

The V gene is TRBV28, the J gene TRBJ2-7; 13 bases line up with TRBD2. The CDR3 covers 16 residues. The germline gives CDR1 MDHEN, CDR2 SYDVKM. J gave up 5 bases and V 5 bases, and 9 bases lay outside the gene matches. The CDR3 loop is CASSEFGLAGANEQYF. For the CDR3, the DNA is TGTGCCAGCAGTGAATTTGGACTAGCGGGAGCCAACGAGCAGTACTTC.

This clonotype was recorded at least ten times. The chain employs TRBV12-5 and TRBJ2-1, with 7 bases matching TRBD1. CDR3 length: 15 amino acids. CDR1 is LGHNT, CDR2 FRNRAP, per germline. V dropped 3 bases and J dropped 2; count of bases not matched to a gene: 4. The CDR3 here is CASGFDRATYNEQFF. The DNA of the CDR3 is TGTGCTAGTGGTTTCGACAGGGCGACCTACAATGAGCAGTTCTTC.